The TCR beta chain under discussion was sequenced for a study of blood T cell repertoires in COVID-19 (dated by TCRdb to 2018 to 2021). Study-wide context: Samples from collaborators originated in the United States, Italy and Spain and spanned both the acute and convalescent phases of COVID-19. The prospective study material was composed of cDNA or gDNA derived from T cells, B-cell-depleted T cells, or PBMCs. Subjects who had been exposed to COVID-19, were actively infected with it, or had recovered from it provided the deeply sampled blood TCRbeta repertoires that made up the dataset. The repertoires were released in a freely available public database meant as a resource for research on the immune response to SARS-CoV-2. The samples were drawn from the first 160 participants of the ongoing ImmuneRACE study and from over 950 subjects provided by 6 global collaborators. Nearly every sample came with metadata listing a de-identified subject ID, COVID-19 status, age in years and sex. HLA class I and class II types, where available, came from metadata supplied by the sample provider rather than from assay-based typing. Results the study describes overall, beyond this receptor: The amount of clinical and demographic metadata varied by source and participant and was provided uncurated.

On this clone itself: Its antigen has not been determined. There are no base qualities to consult, and no much larger clone falls within one base.

Trimming at the junction amounts to 0 bases on V and 7 bases on J, and the germline ends lie 10 bases apart. Sequences SGHNT (CDR1) and YYREEE (CDR2) are obtained from the germline V gene (reference sequence). From cysteine to phenylalanine, the CDR3 is 13 amino acids long. The retained sequence is limited to the CDR3, 39 bases, with the frame set at the first base. Collaborating institutions collected whole blood in K2EDTA tubes following their own protocols. Collaborator samples were shipped for TCRbeta analysis as frozen whole blood, isolated PBMCs, or DNA extracted from either sample type. TCRbeta CDR3 regions were amplified from genomic DNA using the immunoSEQ Assay, a bias-controlled multiplex PCR. Per the original workflow: The number of nucleated cells in each sample was estimated by amplification of reference gene primers within the assay. Sequence reads were collapsed and filtered to measure the absolute abundance of every unique TCRbeta CDR3 rearrangement. For each sample, productive Simpson clonality was calculated as the square root of Simpson's diversity index over productive rearrangements. The immuneACCESS repertoire file appears here via TCRdb, limited to in-frame rearrangements. These files lack a portion of the clones; in checked studies, under half of the deficit traces to unresolved V genes, and the cause of the others is not known. The DNA was the basis for D and trimming; V, J and clone size are from that table. The sample table lists about 400,000 clones, around 90% of them with a count of one. The biggest ten clones account for 0.95% to 1.5% of the sample.

This chain joins TRBV5-4 to TRBJ1-1; TRBD1 might be the D gene, on 5 matching bases. Material for sequencing was peripheral blood. This TCR was sampled from a middle-aged man with acute or convalescent COVID-19. The CDR3 reads as follows: CASSLAREFEAFF. The nucleotides read TGTGCCAGCAGCTTGGCCAGGGAATTTGAAGCTTTCTTT.